The clone carrying this TCR beta chain was recorded many times. Its antigen is unknown. The data stem from a study of beta chain features in type 1 diabetes. Without exception, sorted populations had purity beyond 98%. Findings of the study overall: Any HLA-type effect on TCRB rearrangement remained unresolved here.

The V and J ends lost 5 bases and 9 bases respectively, with 26 bases between them. This CDR3 has 17 residues. Germline lookup yields CDR1 SEHNR and CDR2 FQNEAQ (reference sequence). The isolated RNA, all of it, was reverse transcribed, so expressed TCRB transcripts were what got sequenced. Sequenced naive, central memory and regulatory T cell samples produced an average of around 3.5 million reads. Clones were sequenced by immunoSEQ multiplex PCR, and TCRdb holds only the in-frame ones, with some missing. This sample has a few hundred thousand clones, with 12% to 15% found just once. The source of this sequence is a man between 25 and 39 years old in good health. J is TRBJ2-1 and V is TRBV7-9; perhaps TRBD2 as D (5 bases). Sequencing used central memory CD4+ T cells from blood. The CDR3, as DNA: TGTGCCAGCAGCCCTCCCAGGAGCGGCCCCCTGATTGGTGAGCAGTTCTTC. Encoded protein: CASSPPRSGPLIGEQFF. The entire variable domain, with the rest obtained from reference TRBV7-9 and TRBJ2-1, is as follows: DTGVSQNPRHKITKRGQNVTFRCDPISEHNRLYWYRQTLGQGPEFLTYFQNEAQLEKSRLLSDRFSAERPKGSFSTLEIQRTEQGDSAMYLCASSPPRSGPLIGEQFFGPGTRLTVL.